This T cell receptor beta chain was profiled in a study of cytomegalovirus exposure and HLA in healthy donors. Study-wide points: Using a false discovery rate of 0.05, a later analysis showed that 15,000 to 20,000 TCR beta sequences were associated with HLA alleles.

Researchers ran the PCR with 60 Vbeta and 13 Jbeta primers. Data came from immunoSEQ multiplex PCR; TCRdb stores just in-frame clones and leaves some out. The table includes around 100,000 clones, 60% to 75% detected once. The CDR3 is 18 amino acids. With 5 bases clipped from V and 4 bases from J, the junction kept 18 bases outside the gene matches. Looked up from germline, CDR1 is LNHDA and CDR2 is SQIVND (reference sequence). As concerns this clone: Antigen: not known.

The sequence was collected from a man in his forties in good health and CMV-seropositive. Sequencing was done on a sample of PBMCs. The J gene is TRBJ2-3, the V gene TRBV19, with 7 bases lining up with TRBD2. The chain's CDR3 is CASSPLLGLLMKADTQYF. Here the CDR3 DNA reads TGTGCCAGTAGTCCATTATTGGGACTACTAATGAAGGCAGATACGCAGTATTTT.